The 29 T cell receptor beta chains below come from one sample, sequenced in a study of CD8 T cells in Susac syndrome (dated 2019 in TCRdb). The library was built by means of the immunoSEQ multiplex PCR assay. RNA was extracted using the RNeasy kit, and about 0.45 to 1 ug of the RNA was reverse transcribed with random hexamers. The public reads were run again by TCRdb, first through fastp at Q25 and then through MiXCR, and only productive beta chains were kept. Identical CDR3 proteins give one entry, which carries the most common genes and DNA. This sample has some 160,000 distinct CDR3 sequences in its table, and around 90% of those were observed once. The leading ten clones occupy approximately 0.073% of the sample. Material for sequencing was CD4+ T cells from PBMCs. These receptors were taken from a human donor in good health.

The chain couples TRBV6-1 to TRBJ1-2; D is perhaps TRBD1 (6 bases). The CDR3 is 18 residues long. The ends were cut back, 6 bases at V and 5 bases at J, with 28 bases in the middle. Germline assignment: CDR1 MNHNS and CDR2 SASEGT. For the CDR3, the DNA is TGTGCCAGCAGGGTAACAGGGCAGGCCCCCTCTTTCAGATATGGCTACACCTTC. Amino acid sequence: CASRVTGQAPSFRYGYTF.

This sequence joins TRBV9 and TRBJ2-3, with 7 bases lining up with TRBD2. This CDR3 is built from 18 residues. V trimming: 0 bases; J trimming: 2 bases; junction bases outside the gene matches: 12. Germline CDR1 and CDR2: SGDLS and YYNGEE. The CDR3 DNA reads TGTGCCAGCAGCGTAGATCCCCTCTCCGGGACTATCACAGATACGCAGTATTTT. It specifies CASSVDPLSGTITDTQYF.

The rearrangement links TRBV3-1 to TRBJ1-2; TRBD1 is a possible D gene (5 bases). CDR1 is LGHDT and CDR2 is YNNKEL in the germline V gene (reference sequence). The V end was cut by 1 base, the J end by 7 bases, with 13 bases between. The length of the CDR3 is 14 residues. In nucleotides, the CDR3 is TGTGCCAGCAGCCAAGGGAGAGGGCAGGGTGGCTACACCTTC. Protein sequence: CASSQGRGQGGYTF.

This clonotype was detected only once. V gene TRBV3-1 combines with J gene TRBJ1-1; D unclear. Germline CDR1 reads LGHDT; CDR2 reads YNNKEL (reference sequence). V lost 3 bases and J 0 bases, leaving 8 bases between the germline ends. The CDR3 spans 14 residues. CDR3 sequence reads: CASSHPGMNTEAFF. The CDR3 coding sequence is TGTGCCAGCAGCCACCCCGGAATGAACACTGAAGCTTTCTTT.

This clonotype came up once. This chain connects TRBV2 to TRBJ2-2; 8 bases are shared with TRBD2. The CDR3 contains 16 residues. J was trimmed by 3 bases and V by 6 bases; bases with no gene match: 9. Germline V gene lookup returns CDR1 SNHLY and CDR2 FYNNEI. DNA for the CDR3: TGTGCCAGCAGGGGCAGCGGGGGCCATTACACCGGGGAGCTGTTTTTT. As protein: CASRGSGGHYTGELFF.

V and J are TRBV7-9 and TRBJ2-3, with D maybe TRBD2 (6 bases). Trimming took off 2 bases at V and 1 base at J, with 10 bases between the two ends. CDR3 length equals 15 residues. CDR1 and CDR2 (germline): SEHNR, FQNEAQ (reference sequence). The CDR3 DNA follows: TGTGCCAGCAGCTTACGCGGGGATGGCACAGATACGCAGTATTTT. It encodes CASSLRGDGTDTQYF.

CDR3 coding DNA: TGTGCCAGCAGCTTAGTCTCGGATCAGCCCCAGCATTTT. Translation gives CASSLVSDQPQHF. This rearrangement joins TRBV7-9 to TRBJ1-5; D not certain. Trimming took off 1 base at V and 5 bases at J, with 6 bases between the two ends. The length of the CDR3 is 13 residues. CDR1 is SEHNR and CDR2 is FQNEAQ in the germline V gene (reference sequence).

The chain joins TRBV18 to TRBJ1-2, with a weak D call TRBD1 (6 bases). CDR3 length equals 15 residues. Germline CDR1 reads KGHSH; CDR2 reads LQKENI. V was cut by 3 bases and J by 4 bases, with 15 bases left in between. The CDR3 DNA reads TGTGCCAGCTCACCGAGGGACACGCTTGTCTATGGCTACACCTTC. The encoded protein is CASSPRDTLVYGYTF. Full variable domain (rest looked up from reference TRBV18 and TRBJ1-2): NAGVMQNPRHLVRRRGQEARLRCSPMKGHSHVYWYRQLPEEGLKFMVYLQKENIIDESGMPKERFSAEFPKEGPSILRIQQVVRGDSAAYFCASSPRDTLVYGYTFGSGTRLTVV.

CDR3 loop: CASSTHRLAGYNEQFF. The CDR3 DNA reads TGTGCCAGCAGCACCCACCGACTAGCGGGCTACAATGAGCAGTTCTTC. The chain has TRBV6-2 or TRBV6-3 and TRBJ2-1; 10 nucleotides agree with TRBD2. Germline V gene sequence: CDR1 MNHEY, CDR2 SVGEGT. With 6 bases clipped from V and 3 bases from J, the junction kept 8 bases outside the gene matches. CDR3 length: 16 residues.

The V call is TRBV10-3, the J call TRBJ1-2; TRBD1 aligns across 7 bases. Germline-derived CDR1 and CDR2 are ENHRY and SYGVKD. The CDR3 is made up of 10 amino acids. The V and J ends lost 6 bases and 10 bases, in that order; junction bases with no gene match: 2. The DNA for the CDR3 is TGTGCCATCAGGGGACAGACCTACACCTTC. It specifies CAIRGQTYTF.

The DNA for the CDR3 is TGTGCCAGCTCACAGGGGACTAATGAAAAACTGTTTTTT. It translates to CASSQGTNEKLFF. V usage is TRBV18 and J usage is TRBJ1-4, with D possibly matching TRBD1 (5 bases). CDR1 is KGHSH and CDR2 is LQKENI in the germline V gene. The CDR3 covers 13 residues. Trimming left V 4 bases short and J 2 bases short, with 5 bases between.

V is TRBV9 and J is TRBJ1-2; the D is unclear. Germline CDR1 is SGDLS and CDR2 is YYNGEE. Deletions cut 4 bases from V and 5 bases from J, with 9 bases between. This CDR3 has 12 amino acids. CDR3 sequence: CASSPDIYGYTF. The CDR3, as DNA: TGTGCCAGCAGCCCCGACATATATGGCTACACCTTC.

The chain recombines TRBV10-3 with TRBJ1-2, with D hard to call. This CDR3 region has 12 residues. V lost 1 base, J lost 6 bases, and 6 bases lay in between. Looked up from germline, CDR1 is ENHRY and CDR2 is SYGVKD. The CDR3 DNA reads TGTGCCATCAGTGAGTACGGGGATGGCTACACCTTC. Translating it yields CAISEYGDGYTF.

This chain links TRBV18 with TRBJ2-5; no reliable D call. The CDR3 is 13 residues long. Trimming shortened V by 6 bases and J by 1 base, and 9 bases separated the two germline ends. Germline V lookup: CDR1 KGHSH, CDR2 LQKENI. The CDR3: CASSGGSQETQYF. CDR3 DNA sequence: TGTGCCAGCTCTGGCGGCAGCCAAGAGACCCAGTACTTC.

This clonotype was counted only a few times. The chain joins TRBV6-2 or TRBV6-3 to TRBJ1-6; 7 bases are a match to TRBD1. From germline, CDR1 is MNHEY and CDR2 SVGEGT. The CDR3 sequence is 15 residues long. With 0 bases clipped from V and 8 bases from J, the junction kept 4 bases outside the gene matches. CDR3 nucleotide sequence: TGTGCCAGCAGTTACTCGACAGGGCGAGATTCACCCCTCCACTTT. Translating it yields CASSYSTGRDSPLHF.

The V and J genes are TRBV6-1 and TRBJ2-6; D not certain. The germline V and J ends were trimmed by 4 bases and 0 bases, with 13 bases remaining between them. This CDR3 has 17 residues. Germline V gene data show CDR1 as MNHNS and CDR2 as SASEGT. The CDR3 loop reads CASSAPSFNSGANVLTF. The CDR3 DNA sequence: TGTGCCAGCAGTGCCCCCTCGTTTAACTCTGGGGCCAACGTCCTGACTTTC.

This sequence joins TRBV20-1 and TRBJ2-7, with 9 bases fitting TRBD2. This CDR3 is 15 amino acids long. Per the germline V gene, CDR1 is DFQATT and CDR2 is SNEGSKA (reference sequence). Trimming took 0 bases from V and 5 from J; bases not matched to a gene: 8. CDR3 coding DNA: TGCAGTGCTAGAGATCAGGGACTAGCAATGAACGAGCAGTACTTC. Its translation is CSARDQGLAMNEQYF.

The chain carries TRBV11-2 and TRBJ2-7; D is possibly TRBD1 (5 bases). Trimming removed 3 bases from V and 2 bases from J, with 11 bases in between. The CDR3 contains 14 residues. In germline, CDR1 is SGHAT, CDR2 FQNNGV. This CDR3 is CASSLVGPTYEQYF. For the CDR3, the DNA is TGTGCCAGCAGCTTGGTGGGGCCGACCTACGAGCAGTACTTC.

The V and J genes are TRBV28 and TRBJ2-5, with TRBD1 matching over 11 bases. Germline-derived CDR1 and CDR2 are MDHEN and SYDVKM. The CDR3 has 14 residues. V was pared by 10 bases and J by 6 bases, with 10 bases of the junction left unmatched. The CDR3 sequence is CATRGQGVRKTQYF. CDR3 nucleotide sequence: TGTGCCACGAGGGGACAGGGGGTGAGGAAGACCCAGTACTTC.

V usage is TRBV12-3 or TRBV12-4 and J usage is TRBJ2-1; D remains unclear. V lost 1 base and J 2 bases, leaving 12 bases between the germline ends. This CDR3 comprises 16 residues. CDR3: CASSLGRHSAYNEQFF. The CDR3 DNA reads TGTGCCAGCAGTTTAGGGCGGCACTCAGCCTACAATGAGCAGTTCTTC.

V usage is TRBV20-1 and J usage is TRBJ2-1, with 11 bases fitting TRBD2. Looked up from germline, CDR1 is DFQATT and CDR2 is SNEGSKA (reference sequence). This CDR3 comprises 12 residues. As DNA, the CDR3 is TGCAGCCCTAGCGGGGGGCCCAATGAGCAGTTCTTC. This translates into CSPSGGPNEQFF.

The gene calls are TRBV5-1 and TRBJ2-3; a weak D match, TRBD2 (6 bases). CDR3 length: 13 residues. The germline V gene has CDR1 SGHRS and CDR2 YFSETQ. V lost 4 bases to trimming and J lost 5 bases, with 11 bases between them. In DNA form, the CDR3 reads TGCGCCAGCAGCGCCTGGGGGGAAGATACGCAGTATTTT. It translates to CASSAWGEDTQYF.

The chain combines TRBV29-1 with TRBJ1-4; tentative D call: TRBD1 (6 bases). The CDR3 has 11 residues. Germline CDR1 reads SQVTM; CDR2 reads ANQGSEA. V gave up 7 bases and J gave up 6 bases, with 9 bases separating them. The CDR3 region has the DNA TGCAGCGGGGGGCTAGATGAAAAACTGTTTTTT. Translating gives CSGGLDEKLFF. The complete variable domain, with remaining parts taken from reference TRBV29-1 and TRBJ1-4, reads SAVISQKPSRDICQRGTSLTIQCQVDSQVTMMFWYRQQPGQSLTLIATANQGSEATYESGFVIDKFPISRPNLTFSTLTVSNMSPEDSSIYLCSGGLDEKLFFGSGTQLSVL.

The CDR3 nucleotides read TGCGCCAGCAGCTTGGAACGGGGGTATGACGAGCAGTACTTC. It specifies CASSLERGYDEQYF. The chain recombines TRBV5-1 with TRBJ2-7, with TRBD2 as a possible D gene (6 bases). From germline, CDR1 is SGHRS and CDR2 YFSETQ. V was cut by 0 bases and J by 5 bases, with 12 bases left in between. CDR3 length: 14 residues.

This sequence joins TRBV2 and TRBJ2-3; 10 bases match TRBD2. Germline V gene data show CDR1 as SNHLY and CDR2 as FYNNEI. The CDR3 is 15 residues long. The junction had 4 bases not matched to a gene; V was cut back by 7 bases and J by 0 bases. The CDR3 here is CASTPSGGSTDTQYF. CDR3 nucleotides: TGTGCCAGCACCCCTAGCGGGGGTAGCACAGATACGCAGTATTTT.

This chain links TRBV10-3 with TRBJ2-1; 8 bases are a match to TRBD1. This CDR3 is 16 amino acids long. Losses at the gene ends were 0 bases for V and 5 bases for J; bases not matched to a gene: 6. Germline loops: CDR1 ENHRY, CDR2 SYGVKD. CDR3 residues: CAISESWATGDNEQFF. The CDR3 DNA sequence: TGTGCCATCAGTGAGTCCTGGGCGACAGGGGACAATGAGCAGTTCTTC.

V is TRBV19 and J is TRBJ1-1; D uncertain. Germline V CDR1 and CDR2: LNHDA, SQIVND (reference sequence). CDR3 length: 16 residues. The V end lost 1 base, the J end lost 0 bases, and 12 bases lay between the germline ends. The CDR3 is CASSIGPTPLNTEAFF. For the CDR3, the DNA is TGTGCCAGTAGTATAGGTCCAACCCCATTGAACACTGAAGCTTTCTTT.

J is TRBJ2-3 and V is TRBV2; D is perhaps TRBD2 (6 bases). The CDR3 sequence is 13 residues long. The V and J ends lost 8 bases and 2 bases respectively, with 11 bases between them. Germline V gene data show CDR1 as SNHLY and CDR2 as FYNNEI. The CDR3: CASGGAFTDTQYF. The CDR3 nucleotides read TGTGCCAGCGGAGGGGCGTTCACAGATACGCAGTATTTT.

This clonotype was seen once. The rearrangement uses TRBV24-1 and TRBJ2-1; a weak D match, TRBD1 (6 bases). Per the germline V gene, CDR1 is KGHDR and CDR2 is SFDVKD. The CDR3 length is 14 residues. The V end lost 4 bases, the J end lost 7 bases, and 13 bases lay between the germline ends. The CDR3 loop is CATSELRTANEQFF. In DNA, the CDR3 is TGTGCCACCAGTGAGCTCAGGACAGCTAATGAGCAGTTCTTC.